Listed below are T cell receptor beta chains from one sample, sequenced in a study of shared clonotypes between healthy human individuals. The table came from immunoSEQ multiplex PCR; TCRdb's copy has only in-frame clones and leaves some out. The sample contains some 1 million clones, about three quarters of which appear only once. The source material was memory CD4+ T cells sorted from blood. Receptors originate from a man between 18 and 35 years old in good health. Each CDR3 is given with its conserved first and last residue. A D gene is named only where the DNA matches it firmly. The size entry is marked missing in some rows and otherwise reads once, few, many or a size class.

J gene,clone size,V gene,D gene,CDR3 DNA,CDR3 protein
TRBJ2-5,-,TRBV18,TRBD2,TGTGCCAGCGTCCCTAGCGGGAGAGGGGAGACCCAGTACTTC,CASVPSGRGETQYF
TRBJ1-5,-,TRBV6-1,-,TGTGCCAGCAGTGTACAGCATTATAGCAATCAGCCCCAGCATTTT,CASSVQHYSNQPQHF
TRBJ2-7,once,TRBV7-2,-,TGTGCCAGCAGCTACCGGGACTCCTACGAGCAGTACTTC,CASSYRDSYEQYF
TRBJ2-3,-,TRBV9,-,TGTGCCAGCAGCCCAGCCCCTTCCGATACGCAGTATTTT,CASSPAPSDTQYF
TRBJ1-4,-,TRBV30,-,TGTGCCTGGAGCCCCGAGGAAAAACTGTTTTTT,CAWSPEEKLFF
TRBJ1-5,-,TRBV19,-,TGTGCCAGTAGTATAAGCCAAATGAATCAGCCCCAGCATTTT,CASSISQMNQPQHF
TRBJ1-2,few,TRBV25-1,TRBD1,TGTGCCAGCAGTGCCCGGGAAGGGGGCGCCATAGATGGCTACACCTTC,CASSAREGGAIDGYTF
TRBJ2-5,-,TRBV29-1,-,TGCAGCGTTGAAGGACTACAAGAGACCCAGTACTTC,CSVEGLQETQYF
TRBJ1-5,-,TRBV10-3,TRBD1,TGTGCCATCAGTGAATCCCCCTCCGGGACAGGGGTTAGCAATCAGCCCCAGCATTTT,CAISESPSGTGVSNQPQHF
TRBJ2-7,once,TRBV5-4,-,TGTGCCAGCAGCTTGGAACTAGAAGCCAACGAGCAGTACTTC,CASSLELEANEQYF
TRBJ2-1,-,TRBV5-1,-,TGCGCCAGCAGCTTGAACGGCAATGAGCAGTTCTTC,CASSLNGNEQFF
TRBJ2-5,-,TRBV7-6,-,TGTGCCAGCAGCTCGGCTAGCTTCTACGAGACCCAGTACTTC,CASSSASFYETQYF
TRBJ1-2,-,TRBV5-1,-,TGCGCCAGCAGCTTGGGGGATTACGGCTACACCTTC,CASSLGDYGYTF
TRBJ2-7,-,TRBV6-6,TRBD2,TGTGCCAGCCGGAGGGGAGGGGTCTCCTACGAGCAGTACTTC,CASRRGGVSYEQYF
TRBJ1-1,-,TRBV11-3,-,TGTGCCAGCAGCTTAGATGGTTCGAACACTGAAGCTTTCTTT,CASSLDGSNTEAFF
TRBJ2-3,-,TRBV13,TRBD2,TGTGCCAGCAGCACAGGGACTAGCGGAACAGATACGCAGTATTTT,CASSTGTSGTDTQYF
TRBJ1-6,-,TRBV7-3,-,TGTGCCAGCAGCTTAACTCAGCAGGGTCCGAATTCACCCCTCCACTTT,CASSLTQQGPNSPLHF
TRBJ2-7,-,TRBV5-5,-,TGTGCCAGCAGCTTGGGCGGTCCCTACGAGCAGTACTTC,CASSLGGPYEQYF
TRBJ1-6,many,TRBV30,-,TGTGCCTGGAACGTAGGGGAAGGGTCACCCCTCCACTTT,CAWNVGEGSPLHF
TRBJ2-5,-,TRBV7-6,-,TGTGCCAGCAGTAATCCCCGGCCAGGAGGAGAGACCCAGTACTTC,CASSNPRPGGETQYF
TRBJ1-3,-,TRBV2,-,TGTGCCAGCAGAGCGACAGTTCTGGGAAACACCATATATTTT,CASRATVLGNTIYF
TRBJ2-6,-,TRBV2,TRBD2,TGTGCCAGCGCCCTACTAGCGGGATCGTCTGGGGCCAACGTCCTGACTTTC,CASALLAGSSGANVLTF
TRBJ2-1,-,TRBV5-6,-,TGTGCCAGCAGCACGACAGAGAACTTCTACAATGAGCAGTTCTTC,CASSTTENFYNEQFF
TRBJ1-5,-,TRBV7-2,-,TGTGCCAGCAGCATTATGTCCGGGGCGGGTTCCAATCAGCCCCAGCATTTT,CASSIMSGAGSNQPQHF
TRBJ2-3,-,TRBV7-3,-,TGTGCCAGCAGCTTATACCGGGACACAGATACGCAGTATTTT,CASSLYRDTDTQYF
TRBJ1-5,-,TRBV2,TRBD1,TGTGCCAGCAAGCAACAGGGGGTTGGCCAGCCCCAGCATTTT,CASKQQGVGQPQHF
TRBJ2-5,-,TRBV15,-,TGTGCCACCAGCAGAGCGAATACAGGGAACCAAGAGACCCAGTACTTC,CATSRANTGNQETQYF
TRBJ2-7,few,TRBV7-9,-,TGTGCCAGCAGCTTAGCCCAGCTCCCCCAGTACTTC,CASSLAQLPQYF
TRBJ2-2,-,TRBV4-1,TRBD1,TGCGCCAGCAGCCAGTCAGGACAGGTGAACACCGGGGAGCTGTTTTTT,CASSQSGQVNTGELFF
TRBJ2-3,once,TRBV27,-,TGTGCCAGCAGTGTAGTTTCGACCCAATCGGGCGCAGATACGCAGTATTTT,CASSVVSTQSGADTQYF
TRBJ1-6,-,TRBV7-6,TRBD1,TGTGCCAGCAGCTCGGACAGGGGCATAGGTTCACCCCTCCACTTT,CASSSDRGIGSPLHF
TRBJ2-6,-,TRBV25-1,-,TGTGCCAGCAGTGCGCCTCGGGGTGGGGCCAACGTCCTGACTTTC,CASSAPRGGANVLTF
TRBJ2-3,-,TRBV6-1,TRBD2,TGTGCCAGCAGTCTAGCGGGAGGGATAGATACGCAGTATTTT,CASSLAGGIDTQYF
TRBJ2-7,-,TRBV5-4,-,TGTGCCAGCAGCTTGGCCGACAGTGTTTACGAGCAGTACTTC,CASSLADSVYEQYF
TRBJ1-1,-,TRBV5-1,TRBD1,TGCGCCAGCAGCCCGGTTGTTTTGGGACAGGGGGTGTTAGCTTTCTTT,CASSPVVLGQGVLAFF
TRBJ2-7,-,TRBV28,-,TGTGCCAGCAGCCGCACAGGAGACTACGAGCAGTACTTC,CASSRTGDYEQYF
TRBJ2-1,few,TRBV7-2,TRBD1,TGTGCCAGCAGCCCCAGCCCCACAGGGGCAAATTACAATGAGCAGTTCTTC,CASSPSPTGANYNEQFF
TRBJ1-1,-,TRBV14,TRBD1,TGTGCCAGCAGCTTCAGGGGGCTTAACACTGAAGCTTTCTTT,CASSFRGLNTEAFF
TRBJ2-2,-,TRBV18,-,TGTGCCAGCTCACCCTCCCGTGTCACCGGGGAGCTGTTTTTT,CASSPSRVTGELFF
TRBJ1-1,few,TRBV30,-,TGTGCCTGGAGCACAGGGTTTGCCGCTTTCTTT,CAWSTGFAAFF
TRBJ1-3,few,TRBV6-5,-,TGTGCCAGCGCGCGAGAGACAGCCTCTGGAAACACCATATATTTT,CASARETASGNTIYF
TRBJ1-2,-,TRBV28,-,TGTGCCAGCAGTTTATCTGGCAGGGTCTATGGCTACACCTTC,CASSLSGRVYGYTF
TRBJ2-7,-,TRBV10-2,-,TGCGCCAGCAGTGAGTGGGGCTCCTACGAGCAGTACTTC,CASSEWGSYEQYF
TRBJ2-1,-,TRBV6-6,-,TGTGCCAGCAGTTACCCGGACACGAATGAGCAGTTCTTC,CASSYPDTNEQFF
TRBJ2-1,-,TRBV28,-,TGTGCCAGCACTAGGGCAGGGACGTATGAGCAGTTCTTC,CASTRAGTYEQFF
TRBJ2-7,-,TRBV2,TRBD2,TGTGCCAGCAGTGCCACTAGCGGCCCATCCTACGAGCAGTACTTC,CASSATSGPSYEQYF
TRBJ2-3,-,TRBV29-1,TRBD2,TGCAGCGTTGTAGGTCTAGCGGGAGGCACAGATACGCAGTATTTT,CSVVGLAGGTDTQYF
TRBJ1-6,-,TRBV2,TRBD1,TGTGCCAGCAGTGACTCGGTGGGACAGAGGATCCCCCTCCACTTT,CASSDSVGQRIPLHF
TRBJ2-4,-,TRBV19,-,TGTGCCAGTAGCCCTACCAACAGGGACCCGACAAAGCTAGCCAAAAACATTCAGTACTTC,CASSPTNRDPTKLAKNIQYF
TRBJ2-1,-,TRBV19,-,TGTGCCAGTAGTATAGGTCCTAGCCCATCCTACAATGAGCAGTTCTTC,CASSIGPSPSYNEQFF
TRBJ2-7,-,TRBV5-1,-,TGCGCCAGCAGCCTGTTGGTATGCGAGCAGTACTTC,CASSLLVCEQYF
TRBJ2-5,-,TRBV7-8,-,TGTGCCAGCAGCTACGGGGCTAGCCGGGTGCAGACCCAGTACTTC,CASSYGASRVQTQYF
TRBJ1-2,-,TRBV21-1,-,TGTGCCAGCAGCCCGAGCGGACAGAACTATGGCTACACCTTC,CASSPSGQNYGYTF
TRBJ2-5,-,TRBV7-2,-,TGTGCCAGCAGCCTCAGAGGGGGGGCGGAGACCCAGTACTTC,CASSLRGGAETQYF
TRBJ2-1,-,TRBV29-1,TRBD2,TGCAGCGTTGCTCCCGCAGCTAGCGGGGGGGCCGAGTTCTTC,CSVAPAASGGAEFF
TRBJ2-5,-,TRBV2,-,TGTGCCAGCAGTGGGGGCAGGGGAGAGACCCAGTACTTC,CASSGGRGETQYF